This T cell receptor beta chain emerged from a study of blood T cell repertoires in COVID-19. TCRdb's copy holds only in-frame clones and misses some; the assay was immunoSEQ multiplex PCR. The sample lists about 200,000 clones; 80% to 90% were seen once. There are 15 residues in the CDR3. Trimming took 3 bases from V and 3 from J; bases not matched to a gene: 4. Germline V gene lookup returns CDR1 SGDLS and CDR2 YYNGEE. The clonotype was recovered from a man aged 35 to 55 who had recovered from COVID-19. The J gene is TRBJ2-2, the V gene TRBV9; 8 bases align to TRBD1. The source material was PBMCs or T cells enriched from blood (not recorded which). CDR3 protein: CASSATGAYTGELFF. CDR3 nucleotides: TGTGCCAGCAGCGCGACAGGGGCTTACACCGGGGAGCTGTTTTTT.